This TCR beta chain came from a study of T cell responses to AZD1222 COVID-19 vaccine. Whole-study results and caveats: Of the AZD1222 recipients, only 5 or 6 were seropositive at baseline.

V was shortened by 5 bases and J by 8 bases, with 16 bases between the two germline ends. This CDR3 has 14 residues. Germline CDR1 reads SGHAT; CDR2 reads FQNNGV. Concerning this clone: Antigen: not known.

The assay was immunoSEQ multiplex PCR, and TCRdb's table has in-frame clones only and misses some. The sample lists 130,000 to 150,000 clones, 75% to 95% seen once, with approximately 3% in the top ten. This rearrangement joins TRBV11-2 to TRBJ1-3; D gene ambiguous. The sample was peripheral blood, taken on day 0 of AZD1222 vaccination. The origin of this receptor is an adult in good health. The CDR3 nucleotides are TGTGCCAGCAGCGCGGTGGGGAGCGGTGACACCATATATTTT. Translating gives CASSAVGSGDTIYF.